This T cell receptor (beta chain) was sequenced during a study of cytotoxic CD8 clonotypes in ibrutinib-treated CLL. The overall study: With a range of 6 to 36, the median treatment time before response samples were taken was around 12 months.

Depths of 1 in 200,000 to 1 in 1 million T cells were the sequencing target. TCRdb's copy holds only in-frame clones and misses some; the assay was immunoSEQ multiplex PCR. The data contain 57,000 or so clones, 50% to 70% of them singletons. General study results and limits: Age-matched healthy donor levels were exceeded by baseline clonality, which tracked circulating CD8+ T-cell counts. Sustained-remission patients were sampled at different times than progressing patients were.

Trimming left V 7 bases short and J 0 bases short, with 7 bases between. Germline lookup yields CDR1 MNHNS and CDR2 SASEGT. There are 13 residues in the CDR3. Only a few counts were recorded for this clone. Its target is unknown. The chain has TRBV6-1 and TRBJ1-5; D is ambiguous. The source material was PBMCs, sampled at disease progression, from a patient treated with ibrutinib. This sequence was found in a human donor with chronic lymphocytic leukemia. Here the CDR3 reads CASNVYSNQPQHF. In DNA form, the CDR3 reads TGTGCCAGCAATGTCTATAGCAATCAGCCCCAGCATTTT.